This TCR beta chain was sequenced during a study of control samples from healthy donors and cancer patients. Assay: immunoSEQ multiplex PCR; the TCRdb copy retains only in-frame clones and omits some. Of 120,000 or so clones in the sample, about 89% were seen once. The CDR3 runs to 12 residues. Germline CDR1 WSHSY, CDR2 SAAADI. Between the trimmed V and J ends, which lost 6 bases and 7 bases, there was a span of 13 bases. Sequencing was performed on blood. The chain is built from TRBV10-2 and TRBJ2-7; perhaps TRBD1 as D (5 bases). The receptor was isolated from a man aged 55-75 years in good health. The CDR3 reads CASSLLGAEQYF. As DNA, the CDR3 is TGCGCCAGCAGCCTACTTGGGGCTGAGCAGTACTTC.